Below, one T cell receptor beta chain is given with its context. The target antigen is unknown. The data stem from a study of T cell responses to AZD1222 COVID-19 vaccine. Findings of the study overall: Vaccine-related CD4 TCRs covered spike, predominating at 160-218 and 743-854. Spike-specific TCR repertoires showed rising breadth and depth after two AZD1222 doses.

Timing groups of about 4 and about 12 weeks for second doses were pooled. Assay used: immunoSEQ multiplex PCR; TCRdb lists only in-frame clones, some missing. The table has 75,000 to 95,000 clones, about 92% seen once. The trim removed 5 bases at V and 4 bases at J, leaving 4 bases unmatched. CDR1 and CDR2 (germline): SEHNR, FQNEAQ (reference sequence). The CDR3 is made up of 13 amino acids. This chain connects TRBV7-9 to TRBJ1-1, with TRBD1 identical over 7 bases. The sample consisted of peripheral blood, taken 28 days after the second AZD1222 dose. This TCR derives from an adult who received the AZD1222 COVID-19 vaccine. The CDR3 nucleotides read TGTGCCAGCAGCCTCGGGACAGTCACTGAAGCTTTCTTT. Translated, it gives CASSLGTVTEAFF.